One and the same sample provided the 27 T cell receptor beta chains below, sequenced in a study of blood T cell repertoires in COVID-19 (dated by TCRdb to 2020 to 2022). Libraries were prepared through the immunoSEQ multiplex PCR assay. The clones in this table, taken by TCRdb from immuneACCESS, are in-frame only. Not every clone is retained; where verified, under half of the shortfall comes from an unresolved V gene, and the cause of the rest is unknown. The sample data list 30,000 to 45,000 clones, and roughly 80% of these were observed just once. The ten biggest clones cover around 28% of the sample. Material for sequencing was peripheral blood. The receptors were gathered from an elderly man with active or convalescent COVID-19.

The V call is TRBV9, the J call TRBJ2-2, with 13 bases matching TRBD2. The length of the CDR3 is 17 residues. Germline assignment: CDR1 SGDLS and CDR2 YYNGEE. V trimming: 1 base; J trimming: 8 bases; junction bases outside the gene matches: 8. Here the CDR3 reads CASSVQPTSGRMGELFF. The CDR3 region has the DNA TGTGCCAGCAGCGTACAACCGACTAGCGGGAGGATGGGGGAGCTGTTTTTT.

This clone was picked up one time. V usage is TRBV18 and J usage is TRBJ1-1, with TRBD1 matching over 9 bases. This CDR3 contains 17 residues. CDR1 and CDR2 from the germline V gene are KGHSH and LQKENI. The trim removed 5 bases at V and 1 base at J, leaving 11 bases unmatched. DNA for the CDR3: TGTGCCAGCTCAGAACAGGGGGCGCTGGGGCCGAACACTGAAGCTTTCTTT. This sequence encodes CASSEQGALGPNTEAFF.

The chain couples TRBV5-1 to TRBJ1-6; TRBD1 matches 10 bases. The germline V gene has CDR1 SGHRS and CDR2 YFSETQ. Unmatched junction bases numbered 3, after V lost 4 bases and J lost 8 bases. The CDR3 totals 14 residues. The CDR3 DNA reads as TGCGCCAGCAGCCCCGGGACAGGGGATTCACCCCTCCACTTT. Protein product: CASSPGTGDSPLHF.

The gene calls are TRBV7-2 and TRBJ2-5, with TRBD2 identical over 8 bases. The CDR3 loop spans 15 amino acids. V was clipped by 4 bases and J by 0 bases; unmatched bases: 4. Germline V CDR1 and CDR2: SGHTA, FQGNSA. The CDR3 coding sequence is TGTGCCAGCAGCTACCTACTAGCGGACCAAGAGACCCAGTACTTC. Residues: CASSYLLADQETQYF.

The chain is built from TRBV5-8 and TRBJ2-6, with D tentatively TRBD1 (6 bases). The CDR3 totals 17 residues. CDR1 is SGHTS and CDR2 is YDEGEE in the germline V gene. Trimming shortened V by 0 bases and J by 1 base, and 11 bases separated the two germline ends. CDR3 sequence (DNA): TGTGCCAGCAGCTTGGACAGGGTAATATCTGGGGCCAACGTCCTGACTTTC. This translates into CASSLDRVISGANVLTF.

This chain's CDR3 is CASSPRQVTDTQYF. The CDR3 nucleotides read TGTGCCAGCAGCCCCCGACAGGTCACAGATACGCAGTATTTT. This chain links TRBV5-4 with TRBJ2-3, with a weak D call TRBD1 (6 bases). This CDR3 has 14 residues. Germline assignment: CDR1 SGHNT and CDR2 YYREEE (reference sequence). Trimming shortened V by 4 bases and J by 2 bases, and 11 bases separated the two germline ends.

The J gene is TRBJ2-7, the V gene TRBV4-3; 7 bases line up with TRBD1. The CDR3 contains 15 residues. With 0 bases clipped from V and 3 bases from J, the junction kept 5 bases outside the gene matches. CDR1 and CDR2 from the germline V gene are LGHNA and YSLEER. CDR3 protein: CASSQDSQGDYEQYF. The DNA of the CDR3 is TGCGCCAGCAGCCAAGATTCCCAGGGGGACTACGAGCAGTACTTC.

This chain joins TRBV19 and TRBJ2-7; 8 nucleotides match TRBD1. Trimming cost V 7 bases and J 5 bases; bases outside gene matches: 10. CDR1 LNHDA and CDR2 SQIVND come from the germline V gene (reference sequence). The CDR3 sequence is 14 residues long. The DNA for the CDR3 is TGTGCCAGTAAAGCTCAGGGGGCTGTCGACGAGCAGTACTTC. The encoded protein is CASKAQGAVDEQYF.

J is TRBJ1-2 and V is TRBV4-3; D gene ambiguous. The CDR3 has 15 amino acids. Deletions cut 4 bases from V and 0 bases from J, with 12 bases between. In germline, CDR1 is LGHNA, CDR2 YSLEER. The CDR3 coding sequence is TGCGCCAGCAGCCTGGCCGCCGCCCCTAACTATGGCTACACCTTC. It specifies CASSLAAAPNYGYTF.

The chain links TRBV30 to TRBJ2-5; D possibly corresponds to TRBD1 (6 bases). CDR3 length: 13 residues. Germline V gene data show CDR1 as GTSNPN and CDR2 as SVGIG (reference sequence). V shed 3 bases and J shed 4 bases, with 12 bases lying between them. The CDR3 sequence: CAWRGDNLETQYF. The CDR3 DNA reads TGTGCCTGGAGAGGGGACAATTTAGAGACCCAGTACTTC.

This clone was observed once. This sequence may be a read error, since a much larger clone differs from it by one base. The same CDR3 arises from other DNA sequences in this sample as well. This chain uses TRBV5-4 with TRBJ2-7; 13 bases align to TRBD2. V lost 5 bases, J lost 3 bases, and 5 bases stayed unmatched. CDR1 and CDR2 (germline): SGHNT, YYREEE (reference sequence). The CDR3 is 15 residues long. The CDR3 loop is CASSLTSGGSYEQYF. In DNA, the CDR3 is TGTGCCAGCAGTTTGACTAGCGGGGGGAGCTACGAGCAGTACTTC.

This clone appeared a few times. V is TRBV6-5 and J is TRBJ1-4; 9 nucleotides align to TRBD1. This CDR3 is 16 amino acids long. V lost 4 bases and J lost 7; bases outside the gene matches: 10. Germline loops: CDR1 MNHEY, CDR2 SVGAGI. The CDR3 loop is CASSFSSGTGSEKLFF. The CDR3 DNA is TGTGCCAGCAGTTTTTCCTCCGGGACAGGGAGTGAAAAACTGTTTTTT.

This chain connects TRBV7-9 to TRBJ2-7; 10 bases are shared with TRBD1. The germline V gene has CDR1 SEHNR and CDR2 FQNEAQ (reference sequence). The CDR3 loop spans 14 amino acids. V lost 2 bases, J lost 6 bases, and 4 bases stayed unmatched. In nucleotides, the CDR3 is TGTGCCAGCAGCTTATGGACAGGGGGGAGCGAGCAGTACTTC. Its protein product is CASSLWTGGSEQYF.

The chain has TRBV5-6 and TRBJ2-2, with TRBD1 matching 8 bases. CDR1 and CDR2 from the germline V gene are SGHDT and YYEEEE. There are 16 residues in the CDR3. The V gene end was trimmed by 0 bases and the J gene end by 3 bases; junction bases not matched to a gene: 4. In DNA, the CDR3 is TGTGCCAGCAGCTTGGCGAACAGGGGGGACACCGGGGAGCTGTTTTTT. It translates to CASSLANRGDTGELFF. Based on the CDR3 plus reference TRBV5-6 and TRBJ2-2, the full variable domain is DAGVTQSPTHLIKTRGQQVTLRCSPKSGHDTVSWYQQALGQGPQFIFQYYEEEERQRGNFPDRFSGHQFPNYSSELNVNALLLGDSALYLCASSLANRGDTGELFFGEGSRLTVL.

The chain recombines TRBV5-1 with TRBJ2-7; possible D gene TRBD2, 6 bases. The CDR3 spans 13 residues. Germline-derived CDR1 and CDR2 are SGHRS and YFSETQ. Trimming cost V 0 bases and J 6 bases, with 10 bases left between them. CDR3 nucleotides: TGCGCCAGCAGCTTGGCACTAGCCAGCGAGCAGTACTTC. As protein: CASSLALASEQYF.

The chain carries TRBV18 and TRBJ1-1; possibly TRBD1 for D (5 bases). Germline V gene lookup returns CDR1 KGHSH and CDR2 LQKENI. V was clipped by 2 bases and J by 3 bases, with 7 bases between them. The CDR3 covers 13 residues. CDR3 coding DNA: TGTGCCAGCTCACCAGCAGGGTACACTGAAGCTTTCTTT. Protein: CASSPAGYTEAFF.

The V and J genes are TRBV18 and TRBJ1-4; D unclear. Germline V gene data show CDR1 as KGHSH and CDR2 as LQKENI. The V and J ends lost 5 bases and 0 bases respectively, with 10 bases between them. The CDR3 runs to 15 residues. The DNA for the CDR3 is TGTGCCAGCTCAGGCCGGAGCGCAACTAATGAAAAACTGTTTTTT. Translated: CASSGRSATNEKLFF.

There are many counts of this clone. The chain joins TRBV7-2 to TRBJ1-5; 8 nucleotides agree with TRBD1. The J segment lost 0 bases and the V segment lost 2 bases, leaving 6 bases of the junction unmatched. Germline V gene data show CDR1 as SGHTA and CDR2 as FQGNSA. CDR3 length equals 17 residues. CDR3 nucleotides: TGTGCCAGCAGCTTATACCCGACAGGGGATAGCAATCAGCCCCAGCATTTT. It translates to CASSLYPTGDSNQPQHF.

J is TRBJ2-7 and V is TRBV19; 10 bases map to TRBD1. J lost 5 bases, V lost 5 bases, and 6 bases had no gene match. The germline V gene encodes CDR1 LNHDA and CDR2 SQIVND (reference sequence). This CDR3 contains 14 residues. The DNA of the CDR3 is TGTGCCAGTAGTCTTAGACAGGGGGCAGACGAGCAGTACTTC. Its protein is CASSLRQGADEQYF.

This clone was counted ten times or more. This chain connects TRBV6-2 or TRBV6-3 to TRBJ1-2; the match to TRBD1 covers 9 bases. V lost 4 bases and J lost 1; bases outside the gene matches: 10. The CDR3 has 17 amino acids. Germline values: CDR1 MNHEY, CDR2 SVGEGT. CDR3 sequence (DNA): TGTGCCAGCAGTTTCGGACAGGGGTCCCCCCATAACTATGGCTACACCTTC. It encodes CASSFGQGSPHNYGYTF.

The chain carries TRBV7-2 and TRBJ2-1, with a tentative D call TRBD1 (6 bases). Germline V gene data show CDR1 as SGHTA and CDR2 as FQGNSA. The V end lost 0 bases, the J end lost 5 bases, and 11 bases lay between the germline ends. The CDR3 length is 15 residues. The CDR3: CASSLAQGWNNEQFF. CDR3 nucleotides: TGTGCCAGCAGCTTAGCTCAGGGGTGGAACAATGAGCAGTTCTTC.

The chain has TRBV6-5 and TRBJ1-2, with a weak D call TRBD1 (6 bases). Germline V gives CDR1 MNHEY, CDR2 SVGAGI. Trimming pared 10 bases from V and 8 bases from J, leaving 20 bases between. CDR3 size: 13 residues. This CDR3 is CATEATGRRGYTF. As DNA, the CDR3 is TGTGCCACCGAGGCGACAGGACGGAGAGGCTACACCTTC.

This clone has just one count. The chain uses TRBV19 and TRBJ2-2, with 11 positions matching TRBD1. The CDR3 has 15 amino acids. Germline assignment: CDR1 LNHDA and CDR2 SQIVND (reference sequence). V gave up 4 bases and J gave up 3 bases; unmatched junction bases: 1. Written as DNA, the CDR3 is TGTGCCAGTAGTACGGGACAGGGGGACACCGGGGAGCTGTTTTTT. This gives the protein CASSTGQGDTGELFF.

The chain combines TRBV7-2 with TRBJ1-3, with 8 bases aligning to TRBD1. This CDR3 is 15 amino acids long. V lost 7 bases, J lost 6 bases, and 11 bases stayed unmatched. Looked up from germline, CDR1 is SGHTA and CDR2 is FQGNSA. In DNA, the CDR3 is TGTGCCAGCAATCGCGGACAGGGAGGGGAAAACACCATATATTTT. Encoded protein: CASNRGQGGENTIYF.

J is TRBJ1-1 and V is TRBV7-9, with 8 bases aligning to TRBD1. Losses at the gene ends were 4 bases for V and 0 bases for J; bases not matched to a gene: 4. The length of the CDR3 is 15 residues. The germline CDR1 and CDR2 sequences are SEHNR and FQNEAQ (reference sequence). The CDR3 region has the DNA TGTGCCAGCAGCTCACAGACAGGGGTGAACACTGAAGCTTTCTTT. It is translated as CASSSQTGVNTEAFF. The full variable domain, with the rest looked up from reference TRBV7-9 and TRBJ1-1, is DTGVSQNPRHKITKRGQNVTFRCDPISEHNRLYWYRQTLGQGPEFLTYFQNEAQLEKSRLLSDRFSAERPKGSFSTLEIQRTEQGDSAMYLCASSSQTGVNTEAFFGQGTRLTVV.

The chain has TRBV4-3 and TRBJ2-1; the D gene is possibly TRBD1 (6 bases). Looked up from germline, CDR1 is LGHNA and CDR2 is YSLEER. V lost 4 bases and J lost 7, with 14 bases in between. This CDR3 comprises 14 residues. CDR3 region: CASSPIEGQNEQFF. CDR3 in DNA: TGCGCCAGCAGCCCGATAGAAGGACAGAATGAGCAGTTCTTC.

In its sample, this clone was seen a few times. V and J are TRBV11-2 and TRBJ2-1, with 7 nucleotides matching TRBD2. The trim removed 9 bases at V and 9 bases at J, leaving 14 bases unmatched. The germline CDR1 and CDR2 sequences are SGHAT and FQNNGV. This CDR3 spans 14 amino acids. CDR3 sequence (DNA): TGTGCCAGTGGTACGGCGGGAGTTCTCCGTGAGCAGTTCTTC. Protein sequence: CASGTAGVLREQFF.